Listed below are T cell receptor beta chains from one sample, sequenced in a study of spatial heterogeneity in lung cancer. TCRdb itself ran the 5' RACE reads through MiXCR, one entry per CDR3 protein. Among fewer than 30,000 distinct CDR3 sequences listed, under 8.5% were seen once. The specimen was lung tumor tissue, collected at surgery. These receptors were taken from a male donor with early-stage non-small cell lung cancer. The CDR3 runs from the conserved cysteine through the conserved F or W. The D gene is left open where the match is weak. Size values are once, few and many counts, or a class for expanded clones, and some rows have none.

d_call clone_size j_call v_call cdr3_nt cdr3_aa
- medium-sized TRBJ2-7 TRBV27 TGTGCCAGCAGTCACAGCGCAGGGGCCTACGAGCAGTACTTC CASSHSAGAYEQYF
- many TRBJ1-1 TRBV28 TGTGCCAGCATAAGAGAGGGGCACACTGAAGCTTTCTTT CASIREGHTEAFF
- - TRBJ1-5 TRBV20-1 TGCAGTGCTACCGATATCCGGGAAACTATGGGCAATCAGCCCCAGCATTTT CSATDIRETMGNQPQHF
- many TRBJ2-3 TRBV10-3 TGTGCCATCAGCGAGGACGATCCCCCGCAGTATTTT CAISEDDPPQYF
- - TRBJ2-3 TRBV23-1 TGCGCCAGCAGTCAATACCAAAGGACAGATACGCAGTATTTT CASSQYQRTDTQYF
- many TRBJ2-3 TRBV28 TGTGCCAGCATTCCCCGGGACTCTAGCACAGATACGCAGTATTTT CASIPRDSSTDTQYF
- many TRBJ1-5 TRBV20-1 TGCAGTGCTAGAAGTGATAGCAATCAGCCCCAGCATTTT CSARSDSNQPQHF
- - TRBJ1-6 TRBV6-6 TGTGCCAGCAGTTACTCGAGTCACTCACCCCTCCACTTT CASSYSSHSPLHF
- many TRBJ2-3 TRBV7-9 TGTGCCAGCAGCTATGGGACACCCACAGATACGCAGTATTTT CASSYGTPTDTQYF
- many TRBJ2-3 TRBV3-1 TGTGCCAGCAGCCAAGAACGGGACTCCCGTTACACAGATACGCAGTATTTT CASSQERDSRYTDTQYF
- many TRBJ2-3 TRBV11-2 TGTGCCAGCAGCTTCCAAGCGTCCGCAGATACGCAGTATTTT CASSFQASADTQYF
- few TRBJ2-7 TRBV28 TGTGCCAGCAGTCTCCCCTTTTACGAGCAGTACTTC CASSLPFYEQYF
TRBD1 many TRBJ1-4 TRBV6-6 TGTGCCAGCATCCGGGGACAGGGGAATGAAAAACTGTTTTTT CASIRGQGNEKLFF
- - TRBJ1-1 TRBV7-9 TGTGCCAGCAGCCTCTCAGAGAACACTGAAGCTTTCTTT CASSLSENTEAFF
- - TRBJ2-7 TRBV19 TGTGCCAGCTCCCCTCGGGGGGCGCACTACGAGCAGTACTTC CASSPRGAHYEQYF
- many TRBJ1-5 TRBV28 TGTGCCAGCAGTTGGGGGGAGGGTAATCAGCCCCAGCATTTT CASSWGEGNQPQHF
- few TRBJ2-2 TRBV28 TGTGCCAGCAGTTACACCGGGGAGCTGTTTTTT CASSYTGELFF
- many TRBJ1-2 TRBV10-3 TGTGCCATCAGTGATACAGCCTATGGCTACACCTTC CAISDTAYGYTF